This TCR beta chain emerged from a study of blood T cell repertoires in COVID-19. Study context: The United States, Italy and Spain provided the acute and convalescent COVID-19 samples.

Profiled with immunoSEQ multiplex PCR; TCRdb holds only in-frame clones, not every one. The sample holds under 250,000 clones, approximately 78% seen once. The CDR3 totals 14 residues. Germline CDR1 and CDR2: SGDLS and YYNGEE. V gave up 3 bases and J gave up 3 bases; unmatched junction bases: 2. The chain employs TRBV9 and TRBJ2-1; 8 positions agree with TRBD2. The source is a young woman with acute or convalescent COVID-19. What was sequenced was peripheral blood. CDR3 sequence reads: CASSERELYNEQFF. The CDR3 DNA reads TGTGCCAGCAGCGAGCGGGAGCTCTACAATGAGCAGTTCTTC.